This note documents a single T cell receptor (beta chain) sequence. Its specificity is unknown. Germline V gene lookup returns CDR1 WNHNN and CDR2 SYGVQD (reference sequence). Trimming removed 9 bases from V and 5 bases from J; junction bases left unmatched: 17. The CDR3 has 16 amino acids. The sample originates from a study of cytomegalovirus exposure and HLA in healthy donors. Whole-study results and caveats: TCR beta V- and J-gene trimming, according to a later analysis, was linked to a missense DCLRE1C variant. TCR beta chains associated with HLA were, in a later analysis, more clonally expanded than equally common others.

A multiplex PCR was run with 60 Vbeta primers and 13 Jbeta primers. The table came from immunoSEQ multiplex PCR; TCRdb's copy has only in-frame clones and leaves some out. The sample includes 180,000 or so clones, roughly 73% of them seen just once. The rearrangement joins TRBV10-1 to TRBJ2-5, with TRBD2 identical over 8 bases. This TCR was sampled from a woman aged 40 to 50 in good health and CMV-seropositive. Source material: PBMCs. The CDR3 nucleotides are TGCGCCAGTCCGGCCGAGCGGGGGTCCCTCGAGGAGACCCAGTACTTC. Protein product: CASPAERGSLEETQYF.